This entry concerns a single TCR beta chain. Its matching antigen is unknown. The data were produced by immunoSEQ multiplex PCR, yet TCRdb's version contains in-frame clones alone and is incomplete. Of approximately 100,000 clones listed, about 89% were seen once; the top ten hold about 1.8%. This sample was included in a study of T cell repertoires and HLA-DP antigens. About the study: Average DNA input: about 230 ng for CD137+CD4+ sorts, 900 to 1,500 ng pre-culture.

Per germline, CDR1 SGHRS and CDR2 YFSETQ. The CDR3 consists of 15 residues. V lost 1 base and J lost 2, with 10 bases in between. This chain uses TRBV5-1 with TRBJ1-5; the D is unclear. The sequence was collected from a man between 50 and 59 years old in good health and CMV-seronegative. Sequenced sample: CD4+ T cells from PBMCs. CDR3 bases: TGCGCCAGCAGCTTGTCGACTGGGGGCAATCAGCCCCAGCATTTT. Protein sequence: CASSLSTGGNQPQHF.